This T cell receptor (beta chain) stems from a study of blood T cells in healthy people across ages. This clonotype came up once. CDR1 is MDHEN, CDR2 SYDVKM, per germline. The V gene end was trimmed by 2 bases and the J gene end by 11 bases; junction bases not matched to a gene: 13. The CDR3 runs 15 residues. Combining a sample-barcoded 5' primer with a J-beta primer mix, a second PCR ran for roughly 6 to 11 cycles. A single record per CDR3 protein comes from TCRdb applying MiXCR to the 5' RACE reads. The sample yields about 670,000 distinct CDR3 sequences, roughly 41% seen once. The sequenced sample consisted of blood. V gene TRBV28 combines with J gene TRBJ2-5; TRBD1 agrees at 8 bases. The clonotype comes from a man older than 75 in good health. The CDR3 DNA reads TGTGCCAGCAGTTTACGGACAGGGCAAGCCTACAAGCAGTACTTC. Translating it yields CASSLRTGQAYKQYF.